The T cell receptor (beta chain) described here comes from a study of PD-1 blockade in classical Hodgkin lymphoma. The CDR3 spans 16 residues. CDR1 is MNHEY and CDR2 is SMNVEV in the germline V gene (reference sequence). V lost 3 bases and J lost 2; bases outside the gene matches: 9. This clone was seen once. What it binds is unknown. Findings of the study overall: Patients with a complete response exhibited baseline diversity comparable to newly diagnosed patients.

The time point was: cycle 4 day 1 (C4D1), after 6 weeks of nivolumab. Every patient experienced relapse after autologous stem cell transplantation, and brentuximab vedotin exposure varied. Classifying best responses yielded complete response, partial response or progressive disease. The method was immunoSEQ multiplex PCR; TCRdb's version includes in-frame clones alone and lacks a portion of them. Among approximately 96,000 clones listed, about 93% were seen once. The source was peripheral blood mononuclear cells (PBMCs), collected before the fourth cycle of nivolumab. The clonotype was recovered from a human donor with classical Hodgkin lymphoma. This rearrangement joins TRBV27 to TRBJ2-7; 8 bases map to TRBD1. Here the CDR3 reads CASSLRPRGRPYEQYF. The CDR3 DNA reads as TGTGCCAGCAGTTTGCGCCCCAGGGGGCGCCCCTACGAGCAGTACTTC.